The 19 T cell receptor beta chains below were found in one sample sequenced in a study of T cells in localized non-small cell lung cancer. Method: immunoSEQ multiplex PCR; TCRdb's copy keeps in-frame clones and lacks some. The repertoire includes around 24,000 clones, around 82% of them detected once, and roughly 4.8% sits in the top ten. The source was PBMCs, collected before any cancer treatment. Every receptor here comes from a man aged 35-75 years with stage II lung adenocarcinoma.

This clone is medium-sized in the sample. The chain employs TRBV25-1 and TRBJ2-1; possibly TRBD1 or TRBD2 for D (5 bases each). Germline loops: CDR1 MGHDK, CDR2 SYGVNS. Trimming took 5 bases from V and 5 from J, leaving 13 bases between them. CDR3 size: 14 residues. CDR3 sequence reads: CASSSMGRDNEQFF. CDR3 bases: TGTGCCAGCAGTTCCATGGGACGTGACAATGAGCAGTTCTTC.

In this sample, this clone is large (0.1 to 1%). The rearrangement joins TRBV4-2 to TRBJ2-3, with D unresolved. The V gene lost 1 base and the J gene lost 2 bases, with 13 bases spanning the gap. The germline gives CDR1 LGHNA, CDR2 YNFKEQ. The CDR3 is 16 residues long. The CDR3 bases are TGTGCCAGCAGCCAAGGACTCAATGATTACACAGATACGCAGTATTTT. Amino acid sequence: CASSQGLNDYTDTQYF.

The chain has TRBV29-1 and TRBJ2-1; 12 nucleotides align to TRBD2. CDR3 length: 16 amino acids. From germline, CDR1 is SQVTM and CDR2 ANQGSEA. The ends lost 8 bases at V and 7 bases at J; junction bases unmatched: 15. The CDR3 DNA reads TGCAGCTCTTTGATGAGACTAGCGGGAGTAAGGAATGAGCAGTTCTTC. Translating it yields CSSLMRLAGVRNEQFF.

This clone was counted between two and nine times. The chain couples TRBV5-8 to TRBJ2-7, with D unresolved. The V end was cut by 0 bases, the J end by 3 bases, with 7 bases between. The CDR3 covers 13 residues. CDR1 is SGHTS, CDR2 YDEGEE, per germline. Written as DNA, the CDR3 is TGTGCCAGCAGCTTGGCCTATCGCTACGAGCAGTACTTC. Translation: CASSLAYRYEQYF.

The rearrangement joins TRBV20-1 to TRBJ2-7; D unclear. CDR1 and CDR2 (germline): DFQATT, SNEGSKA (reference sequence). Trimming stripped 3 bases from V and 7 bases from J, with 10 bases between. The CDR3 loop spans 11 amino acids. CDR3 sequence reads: CSASYLGEQYF. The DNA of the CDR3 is TGCAGTGCTAGTTACCTGGGGGAGCAGTACTTC.

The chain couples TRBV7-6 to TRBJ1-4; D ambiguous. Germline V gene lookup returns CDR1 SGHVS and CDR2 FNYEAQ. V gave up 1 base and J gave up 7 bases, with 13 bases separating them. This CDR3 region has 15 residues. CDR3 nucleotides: TGTGCCAGCAGCTTAGGGATCGGGGAAACTGAAAAACTGTTTTTT. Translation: CASSLGIGETEKLFF.

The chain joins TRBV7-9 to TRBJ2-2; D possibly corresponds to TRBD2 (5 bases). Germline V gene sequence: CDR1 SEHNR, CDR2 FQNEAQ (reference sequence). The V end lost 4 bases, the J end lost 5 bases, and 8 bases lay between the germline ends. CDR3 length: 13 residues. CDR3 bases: TGTGCCAGCAGCTCCCCGGGAACCGGGGAGCTGTTTTTT. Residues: CASSSPGTGELFF.

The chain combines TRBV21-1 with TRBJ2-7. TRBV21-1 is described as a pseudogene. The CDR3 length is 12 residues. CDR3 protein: CATPGSHREQYF. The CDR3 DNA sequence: TGTGCGACCCCAGGGAGTCATCGCGAGCAGTACTTC.

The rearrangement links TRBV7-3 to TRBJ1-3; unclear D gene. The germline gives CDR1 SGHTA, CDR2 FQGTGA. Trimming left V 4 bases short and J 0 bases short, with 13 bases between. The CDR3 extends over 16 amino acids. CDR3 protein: CASSSSDGSSGNTIYF. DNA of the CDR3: TGTGCCAGCAGCTCATCGGACGGGAGCTCTGGAAACACCATATATTTT.

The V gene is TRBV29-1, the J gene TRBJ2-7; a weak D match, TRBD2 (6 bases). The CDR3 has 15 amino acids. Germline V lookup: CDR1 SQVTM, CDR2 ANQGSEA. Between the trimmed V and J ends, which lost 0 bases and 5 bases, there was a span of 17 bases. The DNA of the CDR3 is TGCAGCGTTGAAGATCGATATAAGGGAGGAAACGAGCAGTACTTC. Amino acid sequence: CSVEDRYKGGNEQYF.

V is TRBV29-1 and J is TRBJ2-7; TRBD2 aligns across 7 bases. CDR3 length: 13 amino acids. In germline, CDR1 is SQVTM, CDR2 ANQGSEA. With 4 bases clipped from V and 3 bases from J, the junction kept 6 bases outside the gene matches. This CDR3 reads CSVVGLVSYEQYF. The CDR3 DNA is TGCAGCGTTGTCGGACTAGTTAGCTACGAGCAGTACTTC.

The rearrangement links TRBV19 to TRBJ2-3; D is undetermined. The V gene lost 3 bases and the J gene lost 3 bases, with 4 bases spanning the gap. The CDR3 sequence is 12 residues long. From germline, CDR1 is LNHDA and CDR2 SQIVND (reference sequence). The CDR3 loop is CASSMRTDTQYF. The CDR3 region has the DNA TGTGCCAGTAGTATGCGAACAGATACGCAGTATTTT.

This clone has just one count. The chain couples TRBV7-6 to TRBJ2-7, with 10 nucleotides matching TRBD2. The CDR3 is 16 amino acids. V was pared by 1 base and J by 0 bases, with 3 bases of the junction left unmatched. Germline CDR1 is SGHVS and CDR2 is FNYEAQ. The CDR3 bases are TGTGCCAGCAGCTTAGGGACTAGCGGTTCCTCCTACGAGCAGTACTTC. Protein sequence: CASSLGTSGSSYEQYF.

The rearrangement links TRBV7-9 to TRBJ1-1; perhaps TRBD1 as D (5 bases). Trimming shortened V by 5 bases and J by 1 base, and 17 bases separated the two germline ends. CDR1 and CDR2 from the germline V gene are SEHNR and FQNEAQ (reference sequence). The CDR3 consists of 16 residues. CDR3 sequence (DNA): TGTGCCAGCAGCACTTACAGGCGGGGTGAGAACACTGAAGCTTTCTTT. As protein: CASSTYRRGENTEAFF.

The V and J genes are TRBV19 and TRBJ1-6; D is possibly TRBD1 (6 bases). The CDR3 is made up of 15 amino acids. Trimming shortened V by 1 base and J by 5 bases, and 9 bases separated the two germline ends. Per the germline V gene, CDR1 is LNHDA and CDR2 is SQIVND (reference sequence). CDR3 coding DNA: TGTGCCAGTAGTATAGTGGGACAAAATAATTCACCCCTCCACTTT. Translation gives CASSIVGQNNSPLHF.

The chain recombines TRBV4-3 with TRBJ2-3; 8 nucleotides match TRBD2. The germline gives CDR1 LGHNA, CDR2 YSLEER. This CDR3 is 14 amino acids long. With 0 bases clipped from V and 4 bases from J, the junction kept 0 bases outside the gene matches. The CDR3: CASSQDSGADTQYF. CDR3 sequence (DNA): TGCGCCAGCAGCCAAGATAGCGGGGCAGATACGCAGTATTTT.

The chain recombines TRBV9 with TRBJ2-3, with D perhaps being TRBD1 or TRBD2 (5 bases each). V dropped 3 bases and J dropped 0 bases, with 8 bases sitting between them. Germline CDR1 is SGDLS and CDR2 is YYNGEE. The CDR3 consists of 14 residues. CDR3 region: CASSEGESTDTQYF. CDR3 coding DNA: TGTGCCAGCAGCGAAGGGGAGAGCACAGATACGCAGTATTTT. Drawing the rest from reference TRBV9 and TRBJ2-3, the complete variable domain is DSGVTQTPKHLITATGQRVTLRCSPRSGDLSVYWYQQSLDQGLQFLIQYYNGEERAKGNILERFSAQQFPDLHSELNLSSLELGDSALYFCASSEGESTDTQYFGPGTRLTVL.

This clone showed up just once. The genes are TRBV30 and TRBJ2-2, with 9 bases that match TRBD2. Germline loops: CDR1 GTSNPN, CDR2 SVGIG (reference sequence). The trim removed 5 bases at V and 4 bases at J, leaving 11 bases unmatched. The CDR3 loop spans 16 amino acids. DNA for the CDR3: TGTGCCTGGGGAGACCTTGGACTAGCGCTCACCGGGGAGCTGTTTTTT. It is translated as CAWGDLGLALTGELFF.

Written as DNA, the CDR3 is TGCGCCAGCAGCACGACTAGCGGCTCCTACAATGAGCAGTTCTTC. Translation: CASSTTSGSYNEQFF. The chain joins TRBV5-1 to TRBJ2-1, with 9 bases aligning to TRBD2. The germline CDR1 and CDR2 sequences are SGHRS and YFSETQ. J lost 0 bases, V lost 4 bases, and 2 bases had no gene match. The CDR3 loop spans 15 amino acids. Based on the CDR3 plus reference TRBV5-1 and TRBJ2-1, the full variable domain is KAGVTQTPRYLIKTRGQQVTLSCSPISGHRSVSWYQQTPGQGLQFLFEYFSETQRNKGNFPGRFSGRQFSNSRSEMNVSTLELGDSALYLCASSTTSGSYNEQFFGPGTRLTVL.